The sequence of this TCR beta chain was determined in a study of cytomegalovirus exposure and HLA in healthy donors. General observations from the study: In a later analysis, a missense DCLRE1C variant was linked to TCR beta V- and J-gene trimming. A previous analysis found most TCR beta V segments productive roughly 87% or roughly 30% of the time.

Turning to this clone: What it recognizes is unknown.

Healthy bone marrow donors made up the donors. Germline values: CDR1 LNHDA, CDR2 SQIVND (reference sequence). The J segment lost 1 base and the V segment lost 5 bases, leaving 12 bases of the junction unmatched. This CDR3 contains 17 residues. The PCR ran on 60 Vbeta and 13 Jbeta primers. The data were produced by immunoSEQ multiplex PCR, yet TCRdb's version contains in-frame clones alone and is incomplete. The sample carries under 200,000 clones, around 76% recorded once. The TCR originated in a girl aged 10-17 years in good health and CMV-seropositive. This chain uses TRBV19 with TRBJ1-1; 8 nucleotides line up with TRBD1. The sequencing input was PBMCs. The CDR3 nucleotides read TGTGCCAGTAGTGCCCGGACAGGGCATTCCTCGAACACTGAAGCTTTCTTT. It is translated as CASSARTGHSSNTEAFF.